Listed below are T cell receptor beta chains from one sample, sequenced in a study of PD-1 blockade in classical Hodgkin lymphoma. The assay was immunoSEQ multiplex PCR, and TCRdb's table has in-frame clones only and misses some. The repertoire holds tens of thousands of clones, with about 85% as singletons. The input for sequencing was peripheral blood mononuclear cells (PBMCs), taken before the fourth cycle of nivolumab. These receptors were collected from a human donor with classical Hodgkin lymphoma. Both conserved end residues are part of each CDR3. Fields, in order: CDR3 length, V gene, D gene, J gene, clone size, CDR3 protein, CDR3 DNA. D genes are given only for firm matches. Not all rows give a size; the values are once, few, many and, for expanded clones, a class.

CDR3 length: 15; V gene: TRBV7-8; D gene: TRBD1; J gene: TRBJ1-2; clone size: .; CDR3 protein: CASSLQTGRDYGYTF; CDR3 DNA: TGTGCCAGCAGCTTGCAGACAGGGAGGGACTATGGCTACACCTTC
CDR3 length: 16; V gene: TRBV7-9; D gene: .; J gene: TRBJ2-7; clone size: .; CDR3 protein: CASSLSGVLPDYEQYF; CDR3 DNA: TGTGCCAGCAGCTTGTCTGGGGTCCTACCTGACTACGAGCAGTACTTC
CDR3 length: 13; V gene: TRBV7-2; D gene: .; J gene: TRBJ2-3; clone size: .; CDR3 protein: CASSGQSTDTQYF; CDR3 DNA: TGTGCCAGCAGCGGACAGTCCACAGATACGCAGTATTTT
CDR3 length: 14; V gene: TRBV6-5; D gene: .; J gene: TRBJ1-6; clone size: once; CDR3 protein: CASREQGRSSPLHF; CDR3 DNA: TGTGCCAGCAGGGAACAGGGACGGAGTTCACCCCTCCACTTT
CDR3 length: 14; V gene: TRBV28; D gene: TRBD1; J gene: TRBJ1-2; clone size: .; CDR3 protein: CASSSQGTNYGYTF; CDR3 DNA: TGTGCCAGCAGTTCACAGGGGACGAACTATGGCTACACCTTC
CDR3 length: 15; V gene: TRBV7-2; D gene: .; J gene: TRBJ2-1; clone size: .; CDR3 protein: CASSLARLGSSEQFF; CDR3 DNA: TGTGCCAGCAGCTTAGCGCGACTAGGTAGTAGTGAGCAGTTCTTC
CDR3 length: 18; V gene: TRBV4-2; D gene: .; J gene: TRBJ2-7; clone size: .; CDR3 protein: CASSQEGPIGPLSYEQYF; CDR3 DNA: TGTGCCAGCAGCCAAGAGGGACCGATCGGGCCACTTTCCTACGAGCAGTACTTC
CDR3 length: 14; V gene: TRBV6-5; D gene: .; J gene: TRBJ2-1; clone size: .; CDR3 protein: CASSFGGGNNEQFF; CDR3 DNA: TGTGCCAGCAGTTTCGGCGGGGGCAACAATGAGCAGTTCTTC
CDR3 length: 15; V gene: TRBV5-6; D gene: TRBD1; J gene: TRBJ1-1; clone size: .; CDR3 protein: CASSQPGQGNTEAFF; CDR3 DNA: TGTGCCAGCAGCCAACCGGGACAGGGGAACACTGAAGCTTTCTTT
CDR3 length: 15; V gene: TRBV19; D gene: TRBD1; J gene: TRBJ1-2; clone size: once; CDR3 protein: CASSIDRGGNYGYTF; CDR3 DNA: TGTGCCAGTAGTATCGACAGGGGAGGAAACTATGGCTACACCTTC
CDR3 length: 15; V gene: TRBV19; D gene: .; J gene: TRBJ2-1; clone size: .; CDR3 protein: CASRGNGVWGSEQFF; CDR3 DNA: TGTGCCAGTAGAGGTAATGGGGTGTGGGGAAGTGAGCAGTTCTTC
CDR3 length: 17; V gene: TRBV2; D gene: .; J gene: TRBJ1-6; clone size: .; CDR3 protein: CASSEFRESSYNSPLHF; CDR3 DNA: TGTGCCAGCAGTGAATTCCGGGAGAGCTCCTATAATTCACCCCTCCACTTT
CDR3 length: 15; V gene: TRBV2; D gene: TRBD2; J gene: TRBJ2-1; clone size: .; CDR3 protein: CASSGPQRGRAEQFF; CDR3 DNA: TGTGCCAGCAGTGGTCCACAGCGGGGGAGAGCTGAGCAGTTCTTC
CDR3 length: 14; V gene: TRBV5-1; D gene: TRBD1; J gene: TRBJ1-2; clone size: .; CDR3 protein: CASSSGQGQYGYTF; CDR3 DNA: TGCGCCAGCAGCTCGGGACAGGGTCAGTATGGCTACACCTTC
CDR3 length: 18; V gene: TRBV19; D gene: TRBD1; J gene: TRBJ1-2; clone size: .; CDR3 protein: CAQTTQHKPRTGGRGYTF; CDR3 DNA: TGTGCCCAGACTACCCAACATAAACCCCGAACAGGGGGCCGGGGCTACACCTTC
CDR3 length: 12; V gene: TRBV13; D gene: .; J gene: TRBJ2-7; clone size: .; CDR3 protein: CASSLWGSGQYF; CDR3 DNA: TGTGCCAGCAGCTTATGGGGGTCGGGGCAGTACTTC
CDR3 length: 15; V gene: TRBV28; D gene: TRBD1; J gene: TRBJ1-5; clone size: .; CDR3 protein: CASSPAGTENQPQHF; CDR3 DNA: TGTGCCAGCAGTCCCGCCGGGACAGAGAATCAGCCCCAGCATTTT
CDR3 length: 13; V gene: TRBV5-1; D gene: .; J gene: TRBJ1-2; clone size: .; CDR3 protein: CASSLDGSYGYTF; CDR3 DNA: TGCGCCAGCAGCTTGGACGGATCTTATGGCTACACCTTC
CDR3 length: 15; V gene: TRBV12-5; D gene: TRBD2; J gene: TRBJ2-2; clone size: .; CDR3 protein: CASGLTSGGTGELFF; CDR3 DNA: TGTGCTAGTGGGCTCACTAGCGGGGGGACCGGGGAGCTGTTTTTT
CDR3 length: 14; V gene: TRBV6-5; D gene: .; J gene: TRBJ1-5; clone size: .; CDR3 protein: CASSYTRGPQPQHF; CDR3 DNA: TGTGCCAGCAGTTACACCCGGGGACCTCAGCCCCAGCATTTT
CDR3 length: 12; V gene: TRBV28; D gene: .; J gene: TRBJ2-7; clone size: .; CDR3 protein: CASRLIDYEQYF; CDR3 DNA: TGTGCCAGCAGACTCATAGATTACGAGCAGTACTTC
CDR3 length: 13; V gene: TRBV11-3; D gene: .; J gene: TRBJ2-2; clone size: .; CDR3 protein: CASSLESTGELFF; CDR3 DNA: TGTGCCAGCAGCTTGGAGAGCACCGGGGAGCTGTTTTTT
CDR3 length: 15; V gene: TRBV2; D gene: .; J gene: TRBJ2-3; clone size: .; CDR3 protein: CASSPSASITDTQYF; CDR3 DNA: TGTGCCAGCAGTCCTTCCGCTTCTATCACAGATACGCAGTATTTT
CDR3 length: 14; V gene: TRBV25-1; D gene: .; J gene: TRBJ2-3; clone size: .; CDR3 protein: CASERLGDTDTQYF; CDR3 DNA: TGTGCCAGCGAGCGTCTGGGGGACACAGATACGCAGTATTTT
CDR3 length: 13; V gene: TRBV5-4; D gene: .; J gene: TRBJ2-2; clone size: .; CDR3 protein: CASSLWTPGELFF; CDR3 DNA: TGTGCCAGCAGCTTGTGGACCCCCGGGGAGCTGTTTTTT
CDR3 length: 14; V gene: TRBV7-9; D gene: .; J gene: TRBJ2-5; clone size: .; CDR3 protein: CASSFDRYQETQYF; CDR3 DNA: TGTGCCAGCAGCTTCGACAGGTACCAAGAGACCCAGTACTTC
CDR3 length: 14; V gene: TRBV11-2; D gene: .; J gene: TRBJ2-7; clone size: .; CDR3 protein: CASSLVQDSYEQYF; CDR3 DNA: TGTGCCAGCAGCTTAGTGCAGGACTCCTACGAGCAGTACTTC
CDR3 length: 17; V gene: TRBV4-1; D gene: TRBD2; J gene: TRBJ2-3; clone size: once; CDR3 protein: CASSHEGLAGVTDTQYF; CDR3 DNA: TGCGCCAGCAGCCATGAGGGACTAGCGGGGGTTACAGATACGCAGTATTTT
CDR3 length: 13; V gene: TRBV10-3; D gene: TRBD1; J gene: TRBJ2-7; clone size: .; CDR3 protein: CAISQTGEYEQYF; CDR3 DNA: TGTGCCATCAGCCAGACAGGGGAATACGAGCAGTACTTC
CDR3 length: 18; V gene: TRBV6-1; D gene: .; J gene: TRBJ1-1; clone size: .; CDR3 protein: CASSDPGGGKALNTEAFF; CDR3 DNA: TGTGCCAGCAGTGACCCGGGCGGGGGCAAGGCCTTGAACACTGAAGCTTTCTTT
CDR3 length: 15; V gene: TRBV4-1; D gene: .; J gene: TRBJ2-7; clone size: .; CDR3 protein: CASSPVVGGSYEQYF; CDR3 DNA: TGCGCCAGCAGCCCCGTAGTCGGGGGTTCCTACGAGCAGTACTTC
CDR3 length: 13; V gene: TRBV6-5; D gene: .; J gene: TRBJ2-3; clone size: once; CDR3 protein: CASLGSPGDTQYF; CDR3 DNA: TGTGCCAGCTTGGGTAGCCCCGGAGATACGCAGTATTTT
CDR3 length: 17; V gene: TRBV4-1; D gene: TRBD1; J gene: TRBJ1-2; clone size: .; CDR3 protein: CASSQVEGTGELYGYTF; CDR3 DNA: TGCGCCAGCAGCCAAGTGGAGGGGACAGGGGAACTTTATGGCTACACCTTC
CDR3 length: 14; V gene: TRBV5-1; D gene: TRBD1; J gene: TRBJ1-4; clone size: .; CDR3 protein: CASSFGQGSEKLFF; CDR3 DNA: TGCGCCAGCAGCTTCGGACAGGGGTCTGAAAAACTGTTTTTT
CDR3 length: 15; V gene: TRBV6-6; D gene: .; J gene: TRBJ1-6; clone size: .; CDR3 protein: CASSTPDSGIFPLHF; CDR3 DNA: TGTGCCAGCAGTACCCCCGACAGTGGCATTTTCCCCCTCCACTTT